The 2 T cell receptor beta chains in this list originate from one sample, sequenced in a study of T cell responses to AZD1222 COVID-19 vaccine. Only in-frame clones appear in the TCRdb table, and some are missing; sequencing was by immunoSEQ multiplex PCR. The data contain about 66,000 clones, roughly 84% of them singletons. The specimen was peripheral blood, collected on day 0 of AZD1222 vaccination. The receptors were gathered from an adult in good health.

The chain is built from TRBV19 and TRBJ1-2; D not resolved. CDR1 is LNHDA, CDR2 SQIVND, per germline (reference sequence). V was shortened by 5 bases and J by 2 bases, with 9 bases between the two germline ends. The CDR3 consists of 13 residues. The DNA for the CDR3 is TGTGCCAGTAGTCTGGCAGGCAACTATGGCTACACCTTC. It yields the protein CASSLAGNYGYTF.

The V gene is TRBV6-5, the J gene TRBJ1-3, with unresolved D. Germline CDR1 is MNHEY and CDR2 is SVGAGI. V dropped 4 bases and J dropped 4 bases, with 8 bases sitting between them. The CDR3 runs to 13 residues. DNA for the CDR3: TGTGCCAGCAGTTCCCCGGGCGGAAACACCATATATTTT. Amino acid sequence: CASSSPGGNTIYF.